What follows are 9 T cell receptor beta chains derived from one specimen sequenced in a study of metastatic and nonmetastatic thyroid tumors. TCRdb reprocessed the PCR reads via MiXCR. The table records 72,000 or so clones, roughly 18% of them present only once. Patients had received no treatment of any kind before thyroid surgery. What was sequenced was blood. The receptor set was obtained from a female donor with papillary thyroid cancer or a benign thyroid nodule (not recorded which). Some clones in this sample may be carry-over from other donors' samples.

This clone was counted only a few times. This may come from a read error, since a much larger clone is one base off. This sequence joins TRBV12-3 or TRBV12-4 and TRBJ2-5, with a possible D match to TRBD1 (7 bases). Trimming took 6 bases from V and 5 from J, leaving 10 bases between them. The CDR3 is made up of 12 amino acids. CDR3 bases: TGTGCCAGCAGACCAGGGGGGGAGACCCAGTACTTC. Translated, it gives CASRPGGETQYF.

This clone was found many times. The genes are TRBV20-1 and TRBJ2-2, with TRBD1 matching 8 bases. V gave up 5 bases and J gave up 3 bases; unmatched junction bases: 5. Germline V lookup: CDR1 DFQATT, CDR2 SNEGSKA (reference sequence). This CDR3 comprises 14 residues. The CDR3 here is CSAFRTGHTGELFF. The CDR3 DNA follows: TGCAGTGCTTTTCGGACAGGGCACACCGGGGAGCTGTTTTTT.

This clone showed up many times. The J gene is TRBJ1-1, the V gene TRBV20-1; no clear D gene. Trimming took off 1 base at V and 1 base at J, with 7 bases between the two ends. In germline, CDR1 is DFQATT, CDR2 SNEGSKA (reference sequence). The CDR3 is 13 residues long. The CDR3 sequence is CSARGPTNTEAFF. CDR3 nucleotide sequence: TGCAGTGCTAGAGGACCCACGAACACTGAAGCTTTCTTT.

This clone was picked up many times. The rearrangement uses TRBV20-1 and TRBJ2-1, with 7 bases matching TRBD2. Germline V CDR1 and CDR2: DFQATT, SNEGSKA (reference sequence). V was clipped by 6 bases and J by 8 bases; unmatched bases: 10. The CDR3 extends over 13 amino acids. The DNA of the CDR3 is TGCAGTGCCCGTGGGGGAGGGAAGGATGAGCAGTTCTTC. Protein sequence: CSARGGGKDEQFF.

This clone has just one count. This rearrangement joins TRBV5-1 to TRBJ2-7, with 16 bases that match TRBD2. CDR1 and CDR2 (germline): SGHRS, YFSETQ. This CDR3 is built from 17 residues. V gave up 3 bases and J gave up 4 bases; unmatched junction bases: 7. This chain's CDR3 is CASSSGLAGGPPYEQYF. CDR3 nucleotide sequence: TGCGCCAGCAGCTCGGGACTAGCGGGAGGGCCCCCGTACGAGCAGTACTTC.

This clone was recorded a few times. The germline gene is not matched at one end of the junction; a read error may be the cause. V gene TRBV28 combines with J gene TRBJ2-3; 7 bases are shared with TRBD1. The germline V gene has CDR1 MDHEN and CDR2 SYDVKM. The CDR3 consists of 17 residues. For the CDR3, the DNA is TGTGCCGGCAGCATCCCCAAAGGACAGGTCCCCACAGATACGCAGTATTTT. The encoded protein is CAGSIPKGQVPTDTQYF.

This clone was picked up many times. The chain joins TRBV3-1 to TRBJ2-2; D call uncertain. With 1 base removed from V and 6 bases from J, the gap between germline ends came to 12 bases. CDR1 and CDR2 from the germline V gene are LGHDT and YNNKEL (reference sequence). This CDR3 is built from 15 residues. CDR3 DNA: TGTGCCAGCAGCCAAGCCCCCTACAAGGCCGGGGAGCTGTTTTTT. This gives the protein CASSQAPYKAGELFF.

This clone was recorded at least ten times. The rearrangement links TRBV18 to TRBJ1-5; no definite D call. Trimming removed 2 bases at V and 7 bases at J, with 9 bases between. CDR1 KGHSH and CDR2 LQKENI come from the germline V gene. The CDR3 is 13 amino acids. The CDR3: CASSPSREQPQHF. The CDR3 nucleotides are TGTGCCAGCTCACCAAGTAGGGAACAGCCCCAGCATTTT.

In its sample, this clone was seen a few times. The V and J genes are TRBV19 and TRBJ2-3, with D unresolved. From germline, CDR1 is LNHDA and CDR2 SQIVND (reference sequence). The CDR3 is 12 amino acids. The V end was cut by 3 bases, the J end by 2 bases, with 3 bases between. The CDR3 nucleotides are TGTGCCAGTAGTATGGCCACAGATACGCAGTATTTT. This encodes CASSMATDTQYF.